This TCR beta chain was captured in a study of T cell responses to AZD1222 COVID-19 vaccine. Produced via immunoSEQ multiplex PCR; TCRdb's table is partial and in-frame only. The table includes about 150,000 clones, over 90% detected once. Germline trimming cut 0 bases from V and 0 bases from J; bases unmatched to any gene: 5. This CDR3 region has 18 residues. Germline V CDR1 and CDR2: SGDLS, YYNGEE. The specimen comprised peripheral blood, sampled 28 days after the second AZD1222 dose. The sequence was collected from an adult who received the AZD1222 COVID-19 vaccine. This chain connects TRBV9 to TRBJ2-3, with 12 bases aligning to TRBD2. The CDR3 loop is CASSVALAGGRSTDTQYF. The DNA of the CDR3 is TGTGCCAGCAGCGTAGCACTAGCGGGAGGCCGGAGCACAGATACGCAGTATTTT. Full variable domain (missing parts from reference TRBV9 and TRBJ2-3): DSGVTQTPKHLITATGQRVTLRCSPRSGDLSVYWYQQSLDQGLQFLIQYYNGEERAKGNILERFSAQQFPDLHSELNLSSLELGDSALYFCASSVALAGGRSTDTQYFGPGTRLTVL.